This TCR beta chain appears in the sequencing data of a study of identical twins. Study results and caveats: For out-of-frame beta sequences, excess twin sharing was weaker. In zero-insertion analyses, partial confounding could arise from invariant MAIT and iNKT cells.

Germline V gives CDR1 SEHNR, CDR2 FQNEAQ (reference sequence). V was cut by 8 bases and J by 6 bases, with 20 bases left in between. CDR3 size: 16 residues. For this clonotype: Its specificity is not known.

TCRdb reanalysed the 5' RACE reads using MiXCR and keeps one entry per CDR3 protein. The sample holds 500,000 to 650,000 distinct CDR3 sequences, approximately 20% seen once. These data were likewise used in another study, on yellow fever vaccine responses in identical twins.

The chain couples TRBV7-9 to TRBJ1-6; D is undetermined. This TCR was recovered from a woman under 30 in good health. The sample comprised CD4+ T cells sorted from blood. The CDR3 DNA follows: TGTGCCAGCGGCCCCCCCGGGCTGCCCCTTAATTCACCCCTCCACTTT. Its translation: CASGPPGLPLNSPLHF.